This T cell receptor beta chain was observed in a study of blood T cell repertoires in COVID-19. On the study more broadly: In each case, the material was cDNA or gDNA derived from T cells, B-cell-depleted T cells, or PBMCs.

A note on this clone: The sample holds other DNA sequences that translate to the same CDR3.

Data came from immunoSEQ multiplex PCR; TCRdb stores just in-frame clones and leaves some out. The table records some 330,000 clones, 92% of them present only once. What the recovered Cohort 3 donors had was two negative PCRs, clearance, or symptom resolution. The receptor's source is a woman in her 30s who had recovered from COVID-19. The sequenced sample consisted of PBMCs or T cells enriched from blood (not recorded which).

The DNA for the CDR3 is TGTGCCAGCAGCTTGTCGGGGGCCTACGAGCAGTACTTC. Encoded protein: CASSLSGAYEQYF. This chain links TRBV11-2 with TRBJ2-7, with D tentatively TRBD2 (6 bases). Trimming removed 3 bases from V and 2 bases from J, with 8 bases in between. The CDR3 is made up of 13 amino acids. Germline V CDR1 and CDR2: SGHAT, FQNNGV.